This T cell receptor beta chain was recovered during a study of T cells in Graves' hyperthyroidism and ophthalmopathy (dated by TCRdb to the late 2010s). With regard to the full study: Peripheral blood samples were taken at the time of initial diagnosis, prior to any treatment. To identify distinguishing TCR V-J signatures, a discovery cohort of 100 or so patients was used, comprising 40 to 45 with Graves' ophthalmopathy and 55 to 65 with stable Graves' hyperthyroidism. An independent validation cohort of some 18 hyperthyroidism patients and 17 patients who later progressed to ophthalmopathy tested prospective prediction of ophthalmopathy. The 75 to 100 discovery patients were divided at random into training and test sets in a 7:3 ratio. Thyroid tissue and blood T-cell repertoires from more than five Graves' hyperthyroidism patients were also compared in the study. Following sampling, methimazole starting at 30 mg daily was given to hyperthyroidism patients, and high-dose intravenous methylprednisolone was given to ophthalmopathy patients. The paper describes TCR Vbeta CDR3 sequencing of 140 or so peripheral blood samples, made up of approximately 40 ophthalmopathy patients, approximately 73 hyperthyroidism patients and around 17 progressor patients. Paper-wide results and their limitations: In validation, the model predicted progression to ophthalmopathy a median of roughly 6.2 months before onset, with roughly 70% sensitivity and almost 75% specificity. No statistical method was used to fix the sample size in advance, and group allocation was not hidden from the investigators. Most expanded thyroid clonotypes (frequency above 0.001) were also detected in blood, suggesting blood repertoires may reflect thyroid immune responses. Ophthalmopathy was separated from stable hyperthyroidism by a 13 V-J signature model, with about 86% sensitivity and 81% to 82% specificity obtained in cross-validation and 80%/75% obtained in testing.

This clonotype was seen ten or more times. The antigen it binds to is not known. The input lacks base qualities; no much larger clone sits a single base away. Hyperthyroidism patients were newly diagnosed, had a disease duration of under 2 months, and were aged 18 to 65 years. Any patient with an uncontrolled infection, another autoimmune disease, pregnancy or lactation was excluded. Diagnoses relied on clinical symptoms, serum thyroxine and TRAb, thyroid ultrasound and orbital computed tomography. Blood from progressor patients was drawn when they were first diagnosed with hyperthyroidism, before any ophthalmopathy symptoms appeared. Ficoll-Paque density gradient centrifugation was used to isolate PBMCs from about 9 ml of fresh peripheral blood. Progressor patients were initially diagnosed with Graves' hyperthyroidism and developed ophthalmopathy during follow-up. Total RNA was extracted with Trizol reagent, and quality was checked on an Agilent 2100 Bioanalyzer.

Amplification of TCR beta CDR3 regions was carried out from RNA transcripts. A first-round RT-PCR of the TCR CDR3 used the HTBI primer set with the Qiagen OneStep RT-PCR kit. Libraries were constructed in a second round of multiplex PCR, after which size selection and purification were performed. Paired-end sequencing of the libraries was performed with 100 bp reads on an Illumina HiSeq2000. The authors' analysis ran thus. SOAPnuke was used to process the raw data, removing reads that contained adapters or uncalled bases, had a mean Phred below 15, or lacked an exact match to the constant primer or identifier. High-quality paired reads were merged with COPE v1.2.5, and unique nucleotide sequences were defined as clonotypes. Clonotypes were aligned to IMGT TRBV, TRBD and TRBJ reference segments using MiTCR v1.1. The analysis included only V-J combinations with a frequency above 0.0001, which together covered roughly 99% of the repertoires. The TCS score was defined as F50 (clonal expansion) divided by E x V (chaos), with BLOSUM62-based TCRdist calculated between CDR3 peptides within each V-J. Welch's t-statistics and random forest reduced around 550 V-J features to 10 to 15, which were used in a naive Bayes classifier (R e1071). TCRdb trimmed public reads at Q25 via fastp, called clones via MiXCR and kept in-frame beta chains. Rows with one shared CDR3 protein collapse into an entry with the most common genes and DNA. TCRdb's processing, not the authors' own work, is the source of the V and J calls. This sample has 350,000 to 450,000 distinct CDR3 sequences in its table, and 15% to 20% of those were observed once. Approximately 35% of the sample is taken by the ten largest.

This TCR derives from a woman aged 25-40 years with Graves' hyperthyroidism that later progressed to Graves' ophthalmopathy. The sequenced material came from blood.

This receptor carries the CDR3 CASSLGVHEQYF. The DNA is as follows: TGTGCCAGCAGCTTAGGAGTTCACGAGCAGTACTTC. The rearranged chain carries TRBV7-2 and TRBJ2-7; no D gene can be assigned with confidence. CDR1 and CDR2, looked up from the germline V gene, are SGHTA and FQGNSA. V loses 1 base, J loses 5 bases, and the germline ends lie 6 bases apart. Inclusive of the bounding cysteine and phenylalanine, the CDR3 is 12 residues long. The sequence is cut down to CDR3 DNA, 36 bases in frame from base 1.